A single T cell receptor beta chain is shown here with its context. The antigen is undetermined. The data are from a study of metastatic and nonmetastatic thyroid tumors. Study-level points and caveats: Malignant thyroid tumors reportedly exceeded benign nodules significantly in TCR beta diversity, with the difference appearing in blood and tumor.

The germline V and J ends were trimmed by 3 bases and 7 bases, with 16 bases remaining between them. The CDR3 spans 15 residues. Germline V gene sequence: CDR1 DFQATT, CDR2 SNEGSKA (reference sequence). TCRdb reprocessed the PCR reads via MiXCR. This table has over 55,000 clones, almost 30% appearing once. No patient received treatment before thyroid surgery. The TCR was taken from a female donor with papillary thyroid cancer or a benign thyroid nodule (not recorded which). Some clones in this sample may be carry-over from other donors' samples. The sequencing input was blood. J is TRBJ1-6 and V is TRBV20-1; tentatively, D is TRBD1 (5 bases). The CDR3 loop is CSARRQPGGNSPLHF. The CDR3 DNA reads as TGCAGTGCTAGGAGACAGCCCGGCGGCAATTCACCCCTCCACTTT.